This TCR beta chain was documented in a study of OX40 agonist ivuxolimab in advanced cancers. On this clone itself: What it recognizes is unknown.

The data were produced by immunoSEQ multiplex PCR, yet TCRdb's version contains in-frame clones alone and is incomplete. The sample gives tens of thousands of clones, 80% of which show up once; 4.2% is in the top ten. Study-wide points: The mean number of expanded clones was higher in CD8+ T cells than in CD4+. Which antigen the expanded peripheral T cells recognized is unknown. Partly responding patients at 0.1-3.0 mg/kg showed some of the smallest clonal expansion.

The specimen comprised CD4+ or CD8+ T cells sorted from blood, sampled in a trial of the OX40 agonist ivuxolimab. The sequence derives from an adult with an advanced solid tumor such as melanoma, head and neck, liver or kidney cancer.

The CDR3 is CASSQDLGTDTGELFF. CDR3 sequence (DNA): TGCGCCAGCAGCCAAGATCTCGGGACCGACACCGGGGAGCTGTTTTTT. V gene TRBV4-3 combines with J gene TRBJ2-2; perhaps D is TRBD1 or TRBD2 (5 bases each). V was trimmed by 0 bases and J by 3 bases, leaving 11 bases between them. In germline, CDR1 is LGHNA, CDR2 YSLEER. This CDR3 is 16 amino acids long.